Listed below are T cell receptor delta chains from one sample, sequenced in a study of gamma-delta chains in newborns, infants, children. TCRdb redid clone calling on the reads using CATT. The table has roughly 7,400 delta-chain clones, under 0.75% seen once. Sequencing was performed on blood. These receptors all stem from a child who was a newborn, infant or young child, either healthy, febrile or measles-vaccinated (not recorded which). Each CDR3 is given with its conserved first and last residue. A D gene is named only where the DNA matches it firmly. Size tells how often a clone was seen (once, few, many) or the class of an expanded clone, and some rows leave it out.

j_call	clone_size	v_call	d_call	cdr3_aa	cdr3_nt
TRDJ3	many	TRDV2	TRDD3	CACDTVNGGYAWDTRQMFF	TGTGCCTGTGACACCGTCAATGGGGGATACGCCTGGGACACCCGACAGATGTTTTTC
TRDJ3	medium-sized	TRDV2	TRDD3	CACDASWGARDTRQMFF	TGTGCCTGTGACGCGTCCTGGGGGGCCCGGGACACCCGACAGATGTTTTTC
TRDJ1	medium-sized	TRDV2	TRDD3	CACDTVGGSDKLIF	TGTGCCTGTGACACCGTTGGGGGATCAGATAAACTCATCTTT
TRDJ3	medium-sized	TRDV2	TRDD3	CACDRLLGDTRSWDTRQMFF	TGTGCCTGTGACCGGTTACTGGGGGATACGCGCTCCTGGGACACCCGACAGATGTTTTTC
TRDJ3	medium-sized	TRDV2	TRDD3	CACDTTGGYSWDTRQMFF	TGTGCCTGTGACACTACTGGGGGATACTCCTGGGACACCCGACAGATGTTTTTC
TRDJ1	NA	TRDV2	TRDD3	CACDNLLGDTDKLIF	TGTGCCTGTGACAACTTACTGGGGGATACCGATAAACTCATCTTT
TRDJ1	medium-sized	TRDV2	TRDD3	CACSSLLGDTYTDKLIF	TGTGCCTGCTCGTCTTTACTGGGGGATACGTACACCGATAAACTCATCTTT
TRDJ3	NA	TRDV2	TRDD3	CACDTVTGGWDARQMFF	TGTGCCTGTGACACCGTTACTGGGGGCTGGGACGCCCGACAGATGTTTTTC
TRDJ3	medium-sized	TRDV2	TRDD3	CACDNTGDPSWDTRQMFF	TGTGCCTGTGACAATACTGGGGATCCCTCCTGGGACACCCGACAGATGTTTTTC
TRDJ3	few	TRDV2	NA	CACDTGGASSWDTRQMFF	TGTGCCTGTGACACCGGGGGGGCCAGCTCCTGGGACACCAGACAGATGTTTTTC
TRDJ3	large	TRDV2	TRDD3	CACDTVLGDSWDTRQMFF	TGTGCCTGTGACACCGTACTGGGGGACTCCTGGGACACCCGACAGATGTTTTTC
TRDJ3	medium-sized	TRDV2	NA	CACDTVRSGSWDTRQMFF	TGTGCCTGTGACACCGTTAGATCGGGCTCCTGGGACACCCGACAGATGTTTTTC
TRDJ2	few	TRDV2	TRDD3	CACDTVLGDILAAQLFF	TGTGCCTGTGACACCGTACTGGGGGATATTTTGGCAGCACAACTCTTCTTT
TRDJ3	many	TRDV1	TRDD3	CALGALLGRAWDTRQMFF	TGTGCTCTTGGGGCCCTACTGGGGAGAGCCTGGGACACCCGACAGATGTTTTTC
TRDJ1	NA	TRDV2	TRDD3	CACDTVGDTSLVDKLIF	TGTGCCTGTGACACCGTGGGGGATACAAGTTTGGTCGATAAACTCATCTTT
TRDJ3	NA	TRDV2	TRDD3	CACDSTYGGYGPGSWDTRQMFF	TGTGCCTGTGACTCCACATATGGGGGATACGGACCGGGCTCCTGGGACACCCGACAGATGTTTTTC
TRDJ3	large	TRDV2	TRDD3	CACDLLGDSSWDTRQMFF	TGTGCCTGTGACCTACTGGGGGATAGCTCCTGGGACACCCGACAGATGTTTTTC
TRDJ3	large	TRDV2	TRDD3	CACDTWGSSWDTRQMFF	TGTGCCTGTGACACCTGGGGGAGCTCCTGGGACACCCGACAGATGTTTTTC
TRDJ3	few	TRDV2	TRDD3	CACDTLGLGDTPWDTRQMFF	TGTGCCTGTGACACCTTGGGACTGGGGGATACACCCTGGGACACCCGCCAGATGTTTTTC
TRDJ1	medium-sized	TRDV2	TRDD3	CACDVLGDTLYTDKLIF	TGTGCCTGTGACGTACTGGGGGATACTCTGTACACCGATAAACTCATCTTT
TRDJ2	medium-sized	TRDV1	TRDD3	CALGEPALGDPALTAQLFF	TGTGCTCTTGGGGAACCAGCCCTGGGGGATCCCGCTTTGACAGCACAACTCTTCTTT
TRDJ3	many	TRDV2	TRDD3	CACDKTGGHISSWDTRQMFF	TGTGCCTGTGACAAAACTGGGGGACATATCAGCTCCTGGGACACCCGACAGATGTTTTTC
TRDJ3	medium-sized	TRDV2	NA	CACDYGGAPWDTRQMFF	TGTGCCTGTGACTATGGGGGCGCGCCCTGGGACACCCGACAGATGTTTTTC
TRDJ1	medium-sized	TRDV2	TRDD3	CACDTVGDTGPDKLIF	TGTGCCTGTGACACCGTGGGGGATACCGGTCCCGATAAACTCATCTTT
TRDJ1	NA	TRDV2	TRDD3	CACDTVGIRADKLIF	TGTGCCTGTGACACAGTGGGGATACGGGCCGATAAACTCATCTTT
TRDJ2	few	TRDV2	NA	CACDNLLGDASLTAQLFF	TGTGCCTGTGACAACTTACTGGGAGATGCATCTTTGACTGCACAACTCTTCTTT
TRDJ3	NA	TRDV2	TRDD3	CACDTGWGSSWDTRQMFF	TGTGCCTGTGACACCGGCTGGGGGTCCTCCTGGGACACCCGACAGATGTTTTTC
TRDJ3	medium-sized	TRDV2	NA	CACDTGGPLSWDTRQMFF	TGTGCCTGTGACACTGGGGGCCCCCTCTCCTGGGACACCCGACAGATGTTTTTC
TRDJ3	medium-sized	TRDV2	TRDD3	CACDTVLGDFLSWDTRQMFF	TGTGCCTGTGACACCGTACTGGGGGATTTCCTCTCCTGGGACACCCGACAGATGTTTTTC
TRDJ3	few	TRDV2	NA	CACGTVGEGTTWDTRQMFF	TGTGCCTGTGGCACCGTAGGCGAGGGCACGACCTGGGACACCCGACAGATGTTTTTC
TRDJ3	medium-sized	TRDV2	TRDD3	CACDSTPLGDSSWDTRQMFF	TGTGCCTGTGACTCAACCCCTCTTGGGGATAGCTCCTGGGACACCCGACAGATGTTTTTC
TRDJ1	medium-sized	TRDV2	TRDD3	CACDTGGYTDKLIF	TGTGCCTGTGATACTGGGGGATACACCGATAAACTCATCTTT
TRDJ3	few	TRDV2	TRDD3	CACDTGYFSSWDTRQMFF	TGCGCCTGTGACACGGGATACTTTAGCTCCTGGGACACCCGACAGATGTTTTTC
TRDJ3	large	TRDV2	TRDD3	CACDTGGYVTRQMFF	TGTGCCTGTGACACTGGGGGATACGTCACCCGACAGATGTTTTTC
TRDJ3	medium-sized	TRDV2	NA	CACDTALGTSSWDTRQMFF	TGTGCCTGTGACACCGCCCTGGGGACCAGCTCCTGGGACACCCGACAGATGTTTTTC
TRDJ1	medium-sized	TRDV2	TRDD3	CACDTLGETDKLIF	TGTGCCTGTGACACTTTGGGGGAAACCGATAAACTCATCTTT
TRDJ3	medium-sized	TRDV2	TRDD3	CACDTLGDLSSWDTRQMFF	TGTGCCTGTGACACCCTGGGGGATCTGAGCTCCTGGGACACCCGACAGATGTTTTTC
TRDJ1	few	TRDV2	TRDD3	CACERLGDTSLVDKLIF	TGTGCCTGTGAGCGACTGGGGGATACAAGTTTGGTCGATAAACTCATCTTT
TRDJ3	medium-sized	TRDV2	TRDD3	CACDTATGGYPSSWDTRQMFF	TGTGCCTGTGACACCGCTACTGGGGGATACCCAAGCTCCTGGGACACCCGACAGATGTTTTTC
TRDJ1	NA	TRDV2	TRDD3	CARDWGTDKLIF	TGTGCCCGTGACTGGGGGACCGATAAACTCATCTTT
TRDJ3	medium-sized	TRDV2	TRDD3	CACDTGGYADWDTRQMFF	TGTGCCTGTGATACTGGGGGATACGCGGACTGGGACACCCGACAGATGTTTTTC
TRDJ3	large	TRDV2	TRDD3	CACDTGGPSSWDTRQMFF	TGTGCCTGTGACACTGGGGGACCCAGCTCCTGGGACACCCGACAGATGTTTTTC
TRDJ3	medium-sized	TRDV2	TRDD3	CACDTGGYRTWDTRQMFF	TGTGCCTGTGACACTGGGGGATATAGGACCTGGGACACCCGACAGATGTTTTTC
TRDJ2	large	TRDV2	TRDD3	CACDALGDTWGLTAQLFF	TGTGCCTGTGACGCTCTGGGGGATACGTGGGGTTTGACAGCACAACTCTTCTTT
TRDJ3	few	TRDV2	TRDD3	CACDTRGYGSPWDTRQMFF	TGTGCCTGTGACACCAGGGGATACGGGAGCCCCTGGGACACCCGACAGATGTTTTTC
TRDJ3	medium-sized	TRDV2	TRDD3	CACDLLGDTRSWDTRQMFF	TGTGCCTGTGACCTACTGGGGGATACGCGCTCCTGGGACACCCGACAGATGTTTTTC
TRDJ3	medium-sized	TRDV2	NA	CACDTISGGDTRQMFF	TGTGCCTGTGACACGATTTCGGGAGGGGACACCCGACAGATGTTTTTC
TRDJ2	medium-sized	TRDV2	TRDD3	CACDTLGDMTAQLFF	TGTGCCTGTGACACTCTGGGGGATATGACAGCACAACTCTTCTTT
TRDJ3	NA	TRDV2	TRDD3	CACGGLLGDNDSWDTRQMFF	TGTGCCTGTGGCGGACTACTGGGGGATAACGACTCCTGGGACACCCGACAGATGTTTTTC
TRDJ3	medium-sized	TRDV2	TRDD3	CACDTGGYRTWDTRQMFF	TGTGCCTGTGACACCGGGGGATACAGGACTTGGGACACCCGACAGATGTTTTTC
TRDJ2	NA	TRDV2	TRDD3	CAWEYWGIRGTAQLFF	TGCGCCTGGGAGTACTGGGGGATACGCGGGACAGCACAACTCTTCTTT
TRDJ3	medium-sized	TRDV2	TRDD3	CACDGPWGNSWDTRQMFF	TGTGCCTGTGACGGGCCCTGGGGGAACTCCTGGGACACCCGACAGATGTTTTTC
TRDJ3	NA	TRDV2	TRDD2	CACDTLFLLVDSWDTRQMFF	TGTGCCTGTGACACCCTATTCCTACTGGTGGATTCCTGGGACACCCGCCAGATGTTTTTC
TRDJ3	NA	TRDV2	TRDD3	CACDTVRTGVYIPWDTRQMFF	TGTGCCTGTGACACCGTACGTACTGGGGTATACATCCCCTGGGACACCCGACAGATGTTTTTC